The 12 T cell receptor beta chains listed next were all sequenced from one sample in a study of T cells in Graves' hyperthyroidism and ophthalmopathy. The CDR3 regions of TCR beta were amplified from RNA transcripts. HTBI primers were used for first-round RT-PCR of the TCR CDR3. TCRdb re-derived calls from the multiplex PCR reads in MiXCR, one entry per CDR3 protein. Altogether 550,000 to 800,000 distinct CDR3 sequences are present, 17% being singletons, with the ten largest covering 15%. Sequencing used blood. These receptors came from a man aged 50 to 59 with Graves' hyperthyroidism.

This rearrangement joins TRBV12-3 or TRBV12-4 to TRBJ2-7, with 9 bases identical to TRBD2. The V segment lost 6 bases and the J segment 3 bases; nucleotides outside the gene matches: 21. CDR3 length: 19 amino acids. The CDR3 coding sequence is TGTGCCAGCAGCGAGACTCTAGCGGGACCCGCCCTAGGACTCTACGAGCAGTACTTC. It is translated as CASSETLAGPALGLYEQYF.

This clonotype was seen many times. The V gene is TRBV2, the J gene TRBJ2-7; 11 bases agree with TRBD2. Germline trimming cut 6 bases from V and 5 bases from J; bases unmatched to any gene: 9. CDR3 size: 15 residues. In germline, CDR1 is SNHLY, CDR2 FYNNEI. CDR3 DNA: TGTGCCAGCAGAGCCGGGACTAGCGGAGGCCACGAGCAGTACTTC. Amino acid sequence: CASRAGTSGGHEQYF.

As for this clonotype: The junction does not match germline at one end; this may be a read error. V is TRBV6-5 and J is TRBJ2-2; no clear D gene. CDR1 and CDR2 (germline): MNHEY, SVGAGI. There are 16 residues in the CDR3. The DNA of the CDR3 is TGTGCCAGCAGTCACTCTTACAGCGCGAACACCGGGGAGCTGTTTTTT. As protein: CASSHSYSANTGELFF.

The chain recombines TRBV27 with TRBJ2-2; D ambiguous. The ends were cut back, 4 bases at V and 3 bases at J, with 9 bases in the middle. Germline V lookup: CDR1 MNHEY, CDR2 SMNVEV (reference sequence). The CDR3 spans 14 residues. The CDR3 DNA follows: TGTGCCAGCAGTTGGGAAGAGTACACCGGGGAGCTGTTTTTT. Amino acids: CASSWEEYTGELFF.

This clonotype was seen repeatedly, ten times or more. The gene calls are TRBV28 and TRBJ2-7, with D possibly called TRBD1 or TRBD2 (5 bases each). The V end was cut by 2 bases, the J end by 3 bases, with 11 bases between. The CDR3 covers 14 residues. Germline V CDR1 and CDR2: MDHEN, SYDVKM. In nucleotides, the CDR3 is TGTGCCAGCAGTTTAAGGGGAGTTAGCTACGAGCAGTACTTC. It yields the protein CASSLRGVSYEQYF.

This clonotype came up many times. The V call is TRBV20-1, the J call TRBJ1-2; the D is unclear. CDR3 size: 13 residues. Germline V CDR1 and CDR2: DFQATT, SNEGSKA (reference sequence). V dropped 3 bases and J dropped 1 base, with 9 bases sitting between them. The CDR3 nucleotides read TGCAGTGCTAGGGCGAGAAGTAACTATGGCTACACCTTC. Its protein product is CSARARSNYGYTF.

This clonotype has a count of ten or more. The chain combines TRBV24-1 with TRBJ2-5; TRBD1 matches at 8 bases. The CDR3 has 15 amino acids. Germline assignment: CDR1 KGHDR and CDR2 SFDVKD. After removal of 3 bases from V and 5 bases from J, the junction contained 7 bases not matched to a gene. The CDR3 sequence: CATSDPAGGRETQYF. The CDR3, as DNA: TGTGCCACCAGTGATCCGGCAGGGGGCCGGGAGACCCAGTACTTC.

This clonotype was detected ten times or more. V gene TRBV11-1 combines with J gene TRBJ2-7, with D maybe TRBD2 (6 bases). The CDR3 consists of 14 residues. Trimming removed 6 bases from V and 1 base from J, with 13 bases in between. Looked up from germline, CDR1 is SGHAT and CDR2 is FQDESV (reference sequence). CDR3 sequence: CASRRDLSSYEQYF. The CDR3 DNA follows: TGTGCCAGCAGGCGGGACTTGAGTTCCTACGAGCAGTACTTC. Full variable domain (outside the CDR3, taken from reference TRBV11-1 and TRBJ2-7): EAEVAQSPRYKITEKSQAVAFWCDPISGHATLYWYRQILGQGPELLVQFQDESVVDDSQLPKDRFSAERLKGVDSTLKIQPAELGDSAMYLCASRRDLSSYEQYFGPGTRLTVT.

This clonotype was counted at least ten times. This chain joins TRBV7-8 and TRBJ2-1, with 10 bases aligning to TRBD1. The CDR3 has 15 residues. CDR1 and CDR2 (germline): SGHVS, FQNEAQ. V gave up 5 bases and J gave up 2 bases; unmatched junction bases: 3. The CDR3 nucleotides are TGTGCCAGCAGCGTGGGGACAGGGGCCTACAATGAGCAGTTCTTC. It translates to CASSVGTGAYNEQFF.

This clonotype came up once. One base away lies a much larger clone, so this may be a sequencing read error. The rearrangement links TRBV7-2 to TRBJ1-4, with 7 nucleotides matching TRBD1. Per the germline V gene, CDR1 is SGHTA and CDR2 is FQGNSA. The CDR3 totals 15 residues. The ends lost 1 base at V and 6 bases at J; junction bases unmatched: 5. CDR3 protein: CASSLGLGTDEKLFF. The CDR3 DNA reads TGTGCCAGCAGCTTAGGTTTAGGGACAGATGAAAAACTGTTTTTT.

In its sample, this clonotype was seen a few times. The rearrangement uses TRBV6-1 and TRBJ1-2; 10 bases match TRBD1. Germline CDR1 and CDR2: MNHNS and SASEGT. V lost 5 bases to trimming and J lost 2 bases; unmatched junction nucleotides: 8. This CDR3 has 16 residues. DNA for the CDR3: TGTGCCAGCAGTAAACCGGGACAGGGGTTGAACTATGGCTACACCTTC. Its protein product is CASSKPGQGLNYGYTF.

Only a few counts were recorded for this clonotype. The rearrangement links TRBV10-3 to TRBJ2-2, with 7 nucleotides matching TRBD1. Looked up from germline, CDR1 is ENHRY and CDR2 is SYGVKD. The CDR3 spans 14 residues. The ends lost 10 bases at V and 3 bases at J; junction bases unmatched: 8. The DNA of the CDR3 is TGTGCCACTGGCCCTACAGGGGACACCGGGGAGCTGTTTTTT. It yields the protein CATGPTGDTGELFF.